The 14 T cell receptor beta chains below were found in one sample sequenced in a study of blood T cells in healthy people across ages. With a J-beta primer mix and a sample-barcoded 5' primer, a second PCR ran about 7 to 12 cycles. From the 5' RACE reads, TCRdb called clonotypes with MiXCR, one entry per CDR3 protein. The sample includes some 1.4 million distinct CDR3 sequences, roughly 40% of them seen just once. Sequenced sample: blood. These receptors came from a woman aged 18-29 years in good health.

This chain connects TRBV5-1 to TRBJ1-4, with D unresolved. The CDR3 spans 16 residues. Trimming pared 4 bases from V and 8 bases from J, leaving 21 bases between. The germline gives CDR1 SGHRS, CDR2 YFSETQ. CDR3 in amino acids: CASSRTLGSAGEKLFF. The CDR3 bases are TGCGCCAGCAGCCGAACCTTGGGATCTGCGGGCGAAAAACTGTTTTTT.

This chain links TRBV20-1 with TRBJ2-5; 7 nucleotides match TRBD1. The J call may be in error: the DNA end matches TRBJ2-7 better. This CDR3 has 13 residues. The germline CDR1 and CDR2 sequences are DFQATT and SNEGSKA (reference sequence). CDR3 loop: CSARKTGENEQYF. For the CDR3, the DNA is TGCAGTGCTAGAAAAACAGGGGAAAACGAGCAGTACTTC.

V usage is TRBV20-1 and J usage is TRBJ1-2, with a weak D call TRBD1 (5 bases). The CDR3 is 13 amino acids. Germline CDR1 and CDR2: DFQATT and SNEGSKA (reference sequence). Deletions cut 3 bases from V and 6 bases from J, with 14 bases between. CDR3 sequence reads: CSARRGEINGYTF. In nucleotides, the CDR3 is TGCAGTGCTAGGCGGGGGGAGATAAATGGCTACACCTTC.

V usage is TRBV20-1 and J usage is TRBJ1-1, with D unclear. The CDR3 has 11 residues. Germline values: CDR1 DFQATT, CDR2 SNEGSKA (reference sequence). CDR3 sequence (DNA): TGCGGCCTGAGGATGAGCACTGAAGCTTTCTTT. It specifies CGLRMSTEAFF.

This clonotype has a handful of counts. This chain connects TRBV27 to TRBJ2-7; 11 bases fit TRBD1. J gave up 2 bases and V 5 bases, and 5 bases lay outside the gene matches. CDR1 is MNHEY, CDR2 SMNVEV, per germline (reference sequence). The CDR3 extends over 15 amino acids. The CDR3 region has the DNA TGTGCCAGCAGTACGGGACAGGGGGGGACCTACGAGCAGTACTTC. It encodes CASSTGQGGTYEQYF.

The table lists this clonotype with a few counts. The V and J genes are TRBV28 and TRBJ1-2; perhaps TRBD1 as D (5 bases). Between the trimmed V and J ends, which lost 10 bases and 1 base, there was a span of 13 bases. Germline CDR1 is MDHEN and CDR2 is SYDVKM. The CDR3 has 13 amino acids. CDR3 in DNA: TGTGCCATCCGACAGTCACTTAACTATGGCTACACCTTC. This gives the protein CAIRQSLNYGYTF.

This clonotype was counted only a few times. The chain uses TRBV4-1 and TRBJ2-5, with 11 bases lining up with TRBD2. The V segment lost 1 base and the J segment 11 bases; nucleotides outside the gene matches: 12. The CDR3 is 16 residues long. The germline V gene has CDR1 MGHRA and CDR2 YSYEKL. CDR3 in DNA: TGCGCCAGCAGCCAAGTAGCGGGGGGGGTCTACAATGAGCAGTACTTC. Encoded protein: CASSQVAGGVYNEQYF.

The CDR3 DNA follows: TGCAGCGTGGGGGGGACTAGCGGGCTGAACAATGAGCAGTTCTTC. Translating gives CSVGGTSGLNNEQFF. The chain joins TRBV29-1 to TRBJ2-1, with 12 bases identical to TRBD2. The germline CDR1 and CDR2 sequences are SQVTM and ANQGSEA. This CDR3 has 15 residues. After removal of 6 bases from V and 5 bases from J, the junction contained 8 bases not matched to a gene.

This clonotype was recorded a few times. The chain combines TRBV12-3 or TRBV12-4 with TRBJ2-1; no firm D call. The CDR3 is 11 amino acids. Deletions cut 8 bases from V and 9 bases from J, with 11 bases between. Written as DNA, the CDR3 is TGTGCCAGCGCTTTCAGCTCTGAGCAGTTCTTC. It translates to CASAFSSEQFF.

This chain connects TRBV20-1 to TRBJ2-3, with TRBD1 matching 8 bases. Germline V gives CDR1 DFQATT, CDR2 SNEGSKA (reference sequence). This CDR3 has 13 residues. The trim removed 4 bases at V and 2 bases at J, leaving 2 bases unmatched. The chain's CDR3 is CSATRGPTDTQYF. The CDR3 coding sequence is TGCAGTGCTACCAGGGGGCCCACAGATACGCAGTATTTT.

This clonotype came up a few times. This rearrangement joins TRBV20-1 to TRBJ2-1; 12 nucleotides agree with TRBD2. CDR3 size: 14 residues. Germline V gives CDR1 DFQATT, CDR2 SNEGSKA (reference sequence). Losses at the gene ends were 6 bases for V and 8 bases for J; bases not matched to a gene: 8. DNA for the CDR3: TGCAGTGCGAGCCGACTAGCGGGAGTTTATGAGCAGTTCTTC. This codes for CSASRLAGVYEQFF.

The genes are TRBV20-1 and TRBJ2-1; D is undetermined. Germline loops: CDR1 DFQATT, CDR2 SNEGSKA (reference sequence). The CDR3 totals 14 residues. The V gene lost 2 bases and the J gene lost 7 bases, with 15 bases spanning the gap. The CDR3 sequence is CSARRTVMLNEQFF. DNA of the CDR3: TGCAGTGCTAGACGAACAGTGATGTTAAATGAGCAGTTCTTC.

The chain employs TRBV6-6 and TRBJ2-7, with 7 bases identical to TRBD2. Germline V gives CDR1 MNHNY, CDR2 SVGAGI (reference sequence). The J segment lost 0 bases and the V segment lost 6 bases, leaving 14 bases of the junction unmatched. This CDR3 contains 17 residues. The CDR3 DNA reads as TGTGCCAGCAGAAAAGCAGGAGCGGGGTCGAGCTCCTACGAGCAGTACTTC. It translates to CASRKAGAGSSSYEQYF.

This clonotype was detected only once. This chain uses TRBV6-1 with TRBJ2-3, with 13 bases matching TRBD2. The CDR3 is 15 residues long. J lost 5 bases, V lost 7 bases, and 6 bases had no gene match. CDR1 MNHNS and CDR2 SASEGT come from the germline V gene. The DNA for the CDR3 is TGTGCCAGCAACCCGGGACTAGCGGGGAAAGATACGCAGTATTTT. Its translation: CASNPGLAGKDTQYF.